The 8 T cell receptor beta chains listed next were all sequenced from one sample in a study of blood T cell repertoires in COVID-19. The table came from immunoSEQ multiplex PCR; TCRdb's copy has only in-frame clones and leaves some out. The profile covers fewer than 250,000 clones, with approximately 84% appearing a single time and under 4% taken by the ten largest. The specimen sequenced was PBMCs or T cells enriched from blood (not recorded which). These receptor sequences come from a woman in her twenties or thirties who had recovered from COVID-19.

The genes are TRBV5-4 and TRBJ1-4, with D tentatively TRBD1 (5 bases). Per the germline V gene, CDR1 is SGHNT and CDR2 is YYREEE (reference sequence). This CDR3 is 15 amino acids long. V gave up 1 base and J gave up 0 bases, with 7 bases separating them. The CDR3, as DNA: TGTGCCAGCAGCTTGCGACAGCCAACTAATGAAAAACTGTTTTTT. Protein product: CASSLRQPTNEKLFF. Full variable domain (outside the CDR3, taken from reference TRBV5-4 and TRBJ1-4): ETGVTQSPTHLIKTRGQQVTLRCSSQSGHNTVSWYQQALGQGPQFIFQYYREEENGRGNFPPRFSGLQFPNYSSELNVNALELDDSALYLCASSLRQPTNEKLFFGSGTQLSVL.

The gene calls are TRBV11-2 and TRBJ1-2; D might be TRBD1 (5 bases). Trimming left V 0 bases short and J 0 bases short, with 20 bases between. Germline V gene sequence: CDR1 SGHAT, CDR2 FQNNGV. The CDR3 runs 19 residues. The CDR3 here is CASSLDYSVQGLANYGYTF. The CDR3 DNA reads as TGTGCCAGCAGCTTAGATTATTCGGTCCAGGGACTAGCTAACTATGGCTACACCTTC.

This chain links TRBV6-5 with TRBJ2-1, with 13 bases identical to TRBD2. The CDR3 totals 15 residues. The germline CDR1 and CDR2 sequences are MNHEY and SVGAGI. V was clipped by 4 bases and J by 7 bases; unmatched bases: 4. Here the CDR3 DNA reads TGTGCCAGCAGTTCACTAGCGGGGGGGCTGAATGAGCAGTTCTTC. Protein product: CASSSLAGGLNEQFF.

V and J are TRBV7-3 and TRBJ2-1, with TRBD2 matching 8 bases. The CDR3 covers 15 residues. Germline V gene lookup returns CDR1 SGHTA and CDR2 FQGTGA. J was trimmed by 6 bases and V by 6 bases; bases with no gene match: 10. The CDR3: CASSLSGLAGNEQFF. Written as DNA, the CDR3 is TGTGCCAGCAGTTTATCAGGACTAGCCGGCAATGAGCAGTTCTTC.

The chain couples TRBV2 to TRBJ1-3, with D hard to call. CDR3 length equals 14 residues. CDR1 and CDR2 from the germline V gene are SNHLY and FYNNEI. Trimming took 6 bases from V and 3 from J, leaving 12 bases between them. Here the CDR3 reads CASSVTRGGNTIYF. CDR3 nucleotides: TGTGCCAGCAGCGTCACTAGAGGTGGAAACACCATATATTTT.

The rearrangement joins TRBV7-2 to TRBJ1-1; the match to TRBD1 covers 9 bases. Germline values: CDR1 SGHTA, CDR2 FQGNSA. The V and J ends lost 5 bases and 0 bases, in that order; junction bases with no gene match: 7. The CDR3 is 16 residues long. The CDR3 here is CASSTGGYGMNTEAFF. In DNA form, the CDR3 reads TGTGCCAGCAGCACAGGGGGCTATGGCATGAACACTGAAGCTTTCTTT.

The rearrangement joins TRBV7-2 to TRBJ1-5; D remains unclear. V shed 5 bases and J shed 4 bases, with 9 bases lying between them. CDR1 and CDR2 (germline): SGHTA, FQGNSA. This CDR3 has 13 residues. CDR3 loop: CASSPRGNQPQHF. The CDR3 DNA sequence: TGTGCCAGCAGCCCACGGGGAAATCAGCCCCAGCATTTT.

V gene TRBV15 combines with J gene TRBJ1-6; TRBD1 agrees at 7 bases. Trimming cost V 5 bases and J 5 bases; bases outside gene matches: 9. In germline, CDR1 is LNHNV, CDR2 YYDKDF (reference sequence). The CDR3 covers 16 residues. The CDR3 protein is CATSGGRDRNNSPLHF. The CDR3 DNA reads as TGTGCCACCAGCGGGGGCCGGGACAGAAATAATTCACCCCTCCACTTT.